Listed below are T cell receptor beta chains from one sample, sequenced in a study of long-term antiretroviral therapy in people with HIV. Libraries were prepared by immunoSEQ multiplex PCR; TCRdb keeps only in-frame clonotypes and omits some of them. The repertoire holds around 35,000 clones, with less than 98% as singletons. Sequences were derived from unsorted PBMCs, sampled 6.9 years after starting antiretroviral therapy. The receptors were sampled from a man aged 25 to 40 with HIV. Each CDR3 is given with its conserved first and last residue. A D gene is named only where the DNA matches it firmly. Clone size is given for some rows only: seen once, a few or many times, or a class if the clone is expanded.

j_gene | v_gene | abundance | d_gene | CDR3nt | CDR3aa
TRBJ2-1 | TRBV11-3 | NA | TRBD2 | TGTGCCAGCAGCGTTAGCGGGAGCCTCCACAATGAGCAGTTCTTC | CASSVSGSLHNEQFF
TRBJ2-5 | TRBV7-2 | NA | TRBD1 | TGTGCCAGCAGCCAAGGACAGGGACCAGAGACCCAGTACTTC | CASSQGQGPETQYF
TRBJ2-7 | TRBV10-2 | NA | NA | TGCGCCAGCAGTGGTAGTTTACAAGTTCCCTCCTACGAGCAGTACTTC | CASSGSLQVPSYEQYF
TRBJ2-5 | TRBV6-5 | NA | NA | TGTGCCACCCGACAGGCAGACGACCAAGAGACCCAGTACTTC | CATRQADDQETQYF
TRBJ2-3 | TRBV27 | NA | NA | TGTGCCAGCAGTCCCCCCGTAGGAGGAGATACGCAGTATTTT | CASSPPVGGDTQYF
TRBJ1-5 | TRBV11-2 | NA | NA | TGTGCCAGCAGCCGCTATAGCAATCAGCCCCAGCATTTT | CASSRYSNQPQHF
TRBJ2-1 | TRBV5-1 | NA | NA | TGCGCCAGCAACCTCGTTTCGGATGAGCAGTTCTTC | CASNLVSDEQFF
TRBJ1-5 | TRBV13 | NA | NA | TGTGCCAGCAGCTTAGAGGGACAGCCCCAGCATTTT | CASSLEGQPQHF
TRBJ1-5 | TRBV2 | once | TRBD1 | TGTGCCAGCAGTGCTGGACAGGGCGGGCAGCCCCAGCATTTT | CASSAGQGGQPQHF
TRBJ1-3 | TRBV7-6 | NA | NA | TGTGCCAGCGGTAATGGAAACACCATATATTTT | CASGNGNTIYF
TRBJ2-3 | TRBV7-8 | NA | TRBD1 | TGTGCCAGCAGCTACACCGACAGGGTTGATACGCAGTATTTT | CASSYTDRVDTQYF
TRBJ2-7 | TRBV28 | NA | NA | TGTGCCAGCGGAAGGGGGACACCCTACGAGCAGTACTTC | CASGRGTPYEQYF
TRBJ1-2 | TRBV7-9 | once | TRBD1 | TGTGCCAGCAGCTTGCCGGGACAGGGCTATGGCTACACCTTC | CASSLPGQGYGYTF
TRBJ2-2 | TRBV4-2 | NA | TRBD1 | TGTGCCAGCAGCCTACGCCCTTTTGGGGGACGGGGGGACAGGGATTCCACCGGGGAGCTGTTTTTT | CASSLRPFGGRGDRDSTGELFF
TRBJ2-1 | TRBV7-9 | NA | NA | TGTGCCAGCAGCTTTGTGCAGGGAAACAATGAGCAGTTCTTC | CASSFVQGNNEQFF
TRBJ1-1 | TRBV27 | NA | NA | TGTGCCAGCAGTTTGAAGAGGGGGATATGGACTGAAGCTTTCTTT | CASSLKRGIWTEAFF
TRBJ2-7 | TRBV2 | few | NA | TGTGCCAGCAGCGGGGGGCCAGGGGACGAGCAGTACTTC | CASSGGPGDEQYF
TRBJ2-7 | TRBV16 | NA | NA | TGTGCCAGCAGCTTCGGGCCCCTCCCTGCCTACGAGCAGTACTTC | CASSFGPLPAYEQYF
TRBJ2-3 | TRBV19 | NA | NA | TGTGCCAGTAGTCAGGGTGCAGATACGCAGTATTTT | CASSQGADTQYF
TRBJ2-7 | TRBV27 | NA | NA | TGTGCCAGCAGGCTAGGGACGGTCGGCGAGCAGTACTTC | CASRLGTVGEQYF
TRBJ1-5 | TRBV27 | NA | TRBD1 | TGTGCCAGCAGCCCCCGAGGGACAGCGTATCAGCCCCAGCATTTT | CASSPRGTAYQPQHF
TRBJ2-1 | TRBV11-3 | NA | TRBD1 | TGTGCCAGCAGCCTGGGACAGAAATACAATGAGCAGTTCTTC | CASSLGQKYNEQFF
TRBJ1-1 | TRBV11-2 | NA | TRBD1 | TGTGCCAGCAGCTCCCTCTTTAGGGGGCGCCGGGTCACTGAAGCTTTCTTT | CASSSLFRGRRVTEAFF
TRBJ2-5 | TRBV7-8 | NA | TRBD2 | TGTGCCAGCAGCGCAGCGGGGGGCCGCCCCGGGAGACCCCAGTACTTC | CASSAAGGRPGRPQYF
TRBJ2-5 | TRBV2 | NA | NA | TGTGCCAACAGATCGATCGAACCTCAGGGGACCCAGTACTTC | CANRSIEPQGTQYF
TRBJ1-2 | TRBV11-1 | NA | NA | TGTGCCAGCAGTCCTTCCGGAGGGGCGCACTATGGCTACACCTTC | CASSPSGGAHYGYTF
TRBJ2-2 | TRBV7-7 | NA | NA | TGTGCTAGCAGCTTAGAAGTCGCCTTGGGGACCGGGGAGCTGTTTTTT | CASSLEVALGTGELFF
TRBJ1-2 | TRBV7-9 | NA | TRBD1 | TGTGCCAGCAGAGCAGTACAGGGGGTAAACTATGGCTACACCTTC | CASRAVQGVNYGYTF
TRBJ1-1 | TRBV30 | NA | NA | TGTGCCTGTCAATCGGGACGGAACACTGAAGCTTTCTTT | CACQSGRNTEAFF
TRBJ1-1 | TRBV4-3 | NA | NA | TGCGCCAGCAGCCAAACTAGGCTGAACACTGAAGCTTTCTTT | CASSQTRLNTEAFF
TRBJ2-7 | TRBV5-1 | NA | NA | TGCGCCAGCAGCTCGGGGCCGCAATACGAGCAGTACTTC | CASSSGPQYEQYF